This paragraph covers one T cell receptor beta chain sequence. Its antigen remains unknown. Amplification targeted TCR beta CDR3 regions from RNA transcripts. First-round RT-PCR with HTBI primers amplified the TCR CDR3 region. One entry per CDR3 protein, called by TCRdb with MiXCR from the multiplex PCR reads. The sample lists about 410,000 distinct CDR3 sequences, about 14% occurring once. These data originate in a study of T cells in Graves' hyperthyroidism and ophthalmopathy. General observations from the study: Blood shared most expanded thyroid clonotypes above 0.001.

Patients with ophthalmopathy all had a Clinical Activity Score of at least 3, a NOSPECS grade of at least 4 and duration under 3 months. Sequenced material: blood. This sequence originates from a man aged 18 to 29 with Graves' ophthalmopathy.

The CDR3 nucleotides are TGTGCCATCAGTGATTTAGGCCTAGGGGCCCAGTACTTC. Its protein product is CAISDLGLGAQYF. V usage is TRBV10-3 and J usage is TRBJ2-5; tentative D call: TRBD1 (5 bases). Germline V CDR1 and CDR2: ENHRY, SYGVKD. The ends were cut back, 3 bases at V and 9 bases at J, with 14 bases in the middle. The CDR3 totals 13 residues.